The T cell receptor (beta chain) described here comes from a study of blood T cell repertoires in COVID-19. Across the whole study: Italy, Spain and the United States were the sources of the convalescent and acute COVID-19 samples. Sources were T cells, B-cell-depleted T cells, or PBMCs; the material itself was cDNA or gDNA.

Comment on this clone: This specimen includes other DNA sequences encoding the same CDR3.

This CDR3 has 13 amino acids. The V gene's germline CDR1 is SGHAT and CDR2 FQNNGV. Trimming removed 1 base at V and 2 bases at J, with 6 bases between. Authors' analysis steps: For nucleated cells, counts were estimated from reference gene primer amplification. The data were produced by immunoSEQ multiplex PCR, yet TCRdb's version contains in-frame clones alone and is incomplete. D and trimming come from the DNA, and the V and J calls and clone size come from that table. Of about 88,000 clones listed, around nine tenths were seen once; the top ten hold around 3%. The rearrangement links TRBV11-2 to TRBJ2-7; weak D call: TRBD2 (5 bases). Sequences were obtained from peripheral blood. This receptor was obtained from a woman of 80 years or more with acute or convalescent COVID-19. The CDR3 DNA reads TGTGCCAGCAGCTTAGCGGGAACCTACGAGCAGTACTTC. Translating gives CASSLAGTYEQYF.